These T cell receptor beta chains were read from a single sample in a study of cytomegalovirus exposure and HLA in healthy donors. Data came from immunoSEQ multiplex PCR; TCRdb stores just in-frame clones and leaves some out. The table has under 110,000 clones, about three quarters seen once; the top ten hold less than 0.95%. Sequenced: PBMCs. The receptors stem from a boy aged 5-17 years in good health and CMV-seronegative. Each CDR3 is given with its conserved first and last residue. Each record gives: D gene, J gene, clone size, V gene, CDR3 DNA, CDR3 protein. D genes are given only for firm matches. A row's size may be missing; if present it is once, few, many or a size class.

>-|TRBJ2-7|-|TRBV5-6
TGTGCCAGCAGCCAGGGATTCTCATACTACGAGCAGTACTTC
CASSQGFSYYEQYF
>-|TRBJ2-5|-|TRBV2
TGTGCCAGCGGGTGGAGGAGCGTACAAGAGACCCAGTACTTC
CASGWRSVQETQYF
>TRBD1|TRBJ1-2|-|TRBV15
TGTGCCACCAGCCCAGACCCCCTTTATATCTCCGGGACAGGGGGCCCCCACTATGGCTACACCTTC
CATSPDPLYISGTGGPHYGYTF
>-|TRBJ1-5|few|TRBV5-1
TGCGCCAGCAGCCTGGACAGCATCAATCAGCCCCAGCATTTT
CASSLDSINQPQHF
>TRBD1|TRBJ1-4|-|TRBV19
TGTGCCAGTAGGGACAGGGAGAGCGGGAATGAAAAACTGTTTTTT
CASRDRESGNEKLFF
>TRBD1|TRBJ1-1|-|TRBV11-2
TGTGCCAGCAGCCCTCGGCGAGGGGGCGGAAGCACTGAAGCTTTCTTT
CASSPRRGGGSTEAFF
>-|TRBJ2-3|-|TRBV12-5
TGTGCTAGTGGTTCGATAGAGGGAGATACGCAGTATTTT
CASGSIEGDTQYF
>TRBD1|TRBJ2-7|-|TRBV4-3
TGCGCCAGCAGCCAAAATCCTCAGGGACAGGGAGGCGAGCAGTACTTC
CASSQNPQGQGGEQYF
>-|TRBJ2-1|-|TRBV27
TGTGCCAGCAGCTTCAGGAACAAATACAATGAGCAGTTCTTC
CASSFRNKYNEQFF
>-|TRBJ1-1|few|TRBV2
TGTGCCAGCAGCGCAATTGGAGGCACTGAAGCTTTCTTT
CASSAIGGTEAFF
>TRBD1|TRBJ1-1|-|TRBV7-2
TGTGCCAGCAGCTGGACAGGGGATTACACTGAAGCTTTCTTT
CASSWTGDYTEAFF
>-|TRBJ2-1|few|TRBV28
TGTGCCAGCAGTTCACCAGGTGAGCAGTTCTTC
CASSSPGEQFF
>-|TRBJ2-4|-|TRBV29-1
TGCAGCGTGAGAGTCAGTGGTGGGCTGGACATTCAGTACTTC
CSVRVSGGLDIQYF
>-|TRBJ2-1|-|TRBV7-7
TGTGCTAGCAGCTTAGGGGGCCCCGGGGGCTACAATGAGCAGTTCTTC
CASSLGGPGGYNEQFF
>-|TRBJ1-1|-|TRBV6-1
TGTGCCAGCATGGGAGGGTACACTGAAGCTTTCTTT
CASMGGYTEAFF
>-|TRBJ1-6|-|TRBV5-1
TGCGCCAGCAGCTTGGAGCCGGCAGGGGCTGGTTCACCCCTCCACTTT
CASSLEPAGAGSPLHF
>-|TRBJ1-6|-|TRBV19
TGTGCCAGTAGCCCTCAGGGGAGCTCCTATAATTCACCCCTCCACTTT
CASSPQGSSYNSPLHF
>-|TRBJ1-6|-|TRBV4-3
TGCGCCAGCAGCCAAGATTTCCGGCAGGGCGGTTCACCCCTCCACTTT
CASSQDFRQGGSPLHF
>-|TRBJ2-7|-|TRBV27
TGTGCCAGCAGGCAATCCGGGACATTCTACGAGCAGTACTTC
CASRQSGTFYEQYF
>TRBD1|TRBJ1-2|-|TRBV28
TGTGCCAGCAGTTTAGGCACGTCGGGACAGGGTGGCTACACCTTC
CASSLGTSGQGGYTF